This T cell receptor (beta chain) was obtained from a study of T cell responses to AZD1222 COVID-19 vaccine. The CDR3 is 13 amino acids. Germline assignment: CDR1 SQVTM and CDR2 ANQGSEA. The trim removed 6 bases at V and 4 bases at J, leaving 6 bases unmatched. Data came from immunoSEQ multiplex PCR; TCRdb stores just in-frame clones and leaves some out. The sample contains more than 250,000 clones, 85% to 95% of which appear only once. The sample consisted of peripheral blood, taken on day 0 of AZD1222 vaccination. The chain employs TRBV29-1 and TRBJ1-1, with 9 bases that match TRBD1. This receptor was identified in an adult in good health. For the CDR3, the DNA is TGCAGCGTCGCCGGACAGGGGTCCACTGAAGCTTTCTTT. Its protein product is CSVAGQGSTEAFF.